Listed below are T cell receptor beta chains from one sample, sequenced in a study of CD8 T cells in ankylosing spondylitis. In TCRdb, the 5' RACE reads were re-called with MiXCR into one record per CDR3 protein. Of just over 150,000 distinct CDR3 sequences in the sample, about 16% were seen once. Sequencing used blood, either unsorted or a sorted T cell fraction (not recorded which). Source of these receptors: a male donor with ankylosing spondylitis or in good health (not recorded which). The CDR3 runs from the conserved cysteine through the conserved F or W. The size field is filled for only some rows; it gives once, few, many or a size class.

v_call: TRBV20-1; j_call: TRBJ1-5; clone_size: few; cdr3_aa: CSASYGNQPQHF
v_call: TRBV5-1; j_call: TRBJ1-2; clone_size: many; cdr3_aa: CASSLETGRPYGYTF
v_call: TRBV20-1; j_call: TRBJ1-1; clone_size: few; cdr3_aa: CSGTRGGTEAFF
v_call: TRBV20-1; j_call: TRBJ1-4; clone_size: many; cdr3_aa: CSASFRGGLGEKLFF
v_call: TRBV2; j_call: TRBJ2-1; clone_size: -; cdr3_aa: CASSELPLNADEQFF
v_call: TRBV18; j_call: TRBJ1-1; clone_size: -; cdr3_aa: CASSPPGFTEAFF
v_call: TRBV7-3; j_call: TRBJ2-2; clone_size: many; cdr3_aa: CASRWTSAPGELFF
v_call: TRBV12-3/TRBV12-4; j_call: TRBJ2-1; clone_size: many; cdr3_aa: CASILRGEEYNEQFF
v_call: TRBV5-6; j_call: TRBJ1-2; clone_size: few; cdr3_aa: CASSLLASNYGYTF
v_call: TRBV5-1; j_call: TRBJ2-1; clone_size: many; cdr3_aa: CASSLAGQTSNEQFF
v_call: TRBV6-5; j_call: TRBJ1-5; clone_size: -; cdr3_aa: CASSYSDRTFYSNQPQHF
v_call: TRBV5-1; j_call: TRBJ2-1; clone_size: many; cdr3_aa: CASSLEGGNEQFF
v_call: TRBV20-1; j_call: TRBJ2-7; clone_size: many; cdr3_aa: CSATSGWTYEQYF
v_call: TRBV10-3; j_call: TRBJ2-3; clone_size: few; cdr3_aa: CAIREARTDTQYF